One sample yielded the 23 T cell receptor beta chains listed below, sequenced in a study of cytomegalovirus exposure and HLA in healthy donors. It was with 60 Vbeta and 13 Jbeta primers that the PCR ran. Produced via immunoSEQ multiplex PCR; TCRdb's table is partial and in-frame only. This repertoire includes 150,000 to 200,000 clones. The sequencing input was PBMCs. The receptors originated from a man under 40 in good health and CMV-seronegative.

The chain uses TRBV5-6 and TRBJ1-2; D is unclear. This CDR3 contains 14 residues. The V end was cut by 1 base, the J end by 7 bases, with 14 bases between. CDR1 SGHDT and CDR2 YYEEEE come from the germline V gene. The CDR3 spells CASSLTPGLRGYTF. The DNA of the CDR3 is TGTGCCAGCAGCTTGACGCCCGGGTTGCGTGGCTACACCTTC.

V usage is TRBV2 and J usage is TRBJ2-5, with 9 bases fitting TRBD1. CDR3 size: 15 residues. Germline-derived CDR1 and CDR2 are SNHLY and FYNNEI. J lost 7 bases, V lost 6 bases, and 12 bases had no gene match. For the CDR3, the DNA is TGTGCCAGCAGCCCGACGACAGGGGGAAGGGGGACCCAGTACTTC. This sequence encodes CASSPTTGGRGTQYF.

The CDR3 protein is CASRSPTGPLNTEAFF. The CDR3 DNA reads TGCGCCAGCAGAAGTCCTACAGGGCCCCTGAACACTGAAGCTTTCTTT. V is TRBV4-1 and J is TRBJ1-1; maybe TRBD1 (6 bases). The CDR3 has 16 amino acids. Trimming cost V 6 bases and J 0 bases, with 17 bases left between them. The germline V gene encodes CDR1 MGHRA and CDR2 YSYEKL.

In DNA form, the CDR3 reads TGTGCCAGCAGCGTTGGGACTATCGGAGAGACCCAGTACTTC. Translating it yields CASSVGTIGETQYF. The V gene is TRBV7-6, the J gene TRBJ2-5, with 7 positions matching TRBD2. CDR1 is SGHVS, CDR2 FNYEAQ, per germline. Unmatched junction bases numbered 7, after V lost 5 bases and J lost 4 bases. This CDR3 region has 14 residues.

The V gene is TRBV30, the J gene TRBJ1-4, with TRBD1 matching 9 bases. Germline V lookup: CDR1 GTSNPN, CDR2 SVGIG (reference sequence). V trimming: 5 bases; J trimming: 8 bases; junction bases outside the gene matches: 6. The CDR3 is 13 residues long. This CDR3 is CAWAGQGREKLFF. CDR3 DNA: TGTGCCTGGGCGGGACAGGGACGCGAAAAACTGTTTTTT. Supplemented by reference TRBV30 and TRBJ1-4, the full variable domain reads SQTIHQWPATLVQPVGSPLSLECTVEGTSNPNLYWYRQAAGRGLQLLFYSVGIGQISSEVPQNLSASRPQDRQFILSSKKLLLSDSGFYLCAWAGQGREKLFFGSGTQLSVL.

The chain combines TRBV5-1 with TRBJ1-1; 7 bases are a match to TRBD1. V gave up 5 bases and J gave up 1 base; unmatched junction bases: 5. This CDR3 contains 14 residues. The V gene's germline CDR1 is SGHRS and CDR2 YFSETQ. The CDR3 loop is CASSTGTANTEAFF. CDR3 nucleotides: TGCGCCAGCAGTACCGGGACAGCGAACACTGAAGCTTTCTTT.

The chain joins TRBV5-4 to TRBJ1-6, with a weak D call TRBD1 (5 bases). The CDR3 extends over 14 amino acids. Germline CDR1 reads SGHNT; CDR2 reads YYREEE (reference sequence). The ends were cut back, 1 base at V and 8 bases at J, with 10 bases in the middle. The CDR3 region is CASSLMGGDSPLHF. CDR3 bases: TGTGCCAGCAGCTTGATGGGGGGAGATTCACCCCTCCACTTT.

The chain is built from TRBV30 and TRBJ1-5; D is unresolved. The CDR3 runs 14 residues. V was cut by 0 bases and J by 5 bases, with 11 bases left in between. CDR1 is GTSNPN, CDR2 SVGIG, per germline (reference sequence). CDR3 sequence reads: CAWSVDYRDQPQHF. The CDR3 DNA is TGTGCCTGGAGTGTAGACTACAGAGATCAGCCCCAGCATTTT.

This rearrangement joins TRBV5-1 to TRBJ1-1; D is undetermined. V shed 1 base and J shed 1 base, with 11 bases lying between them. CDR3 length equals 15 residues. Per germline, CDR1 SGHRS and CDR2 YFSETQ. As DNA, the CDR3 is TGCGCCAGCAGCTTGACTGCTCCAGGGAACACTGAAGCTTTCTTT. Protein sequence: CASSLTAPGNTEAFF.

This chain connects TRBV29-1 to TRBJ1-2; 10 nucleotides align to TRBD1. After removal of 6 bases from V and 8 bases from J, the junction contained 18 bases not matched to a gene. The CDR3 sequence is 16 residues long. CDR1 and CDR2 from the germline V gene are SQVTM and ANQGSEA. The CDR3 DNA follows: TGCAGCGTGATGACAGGGGGCGGGTCATCTAGAGTAGGCTACACCTTC. It is translated as CSVMTGGGSSRVGYTF.

This chain joins TRBV5-1 and TRBJ2-3; 13 bases match TRBD2. The germline gives CDR1 SGHRS, CDR2 YFSETQ. This CDR3 comprises 17 residues. Trimming at V came to 4 bases and at J to 2 bases, leaving 7 bases not matched to a gene. CDR3 region: CASSGGTSGAITDTQYF. As DNA, the CDR3 is TGCGCCAGCAGCGGGGGGACTAGCGGGGCGATCACAGATACGCAGTATTTT.

The chain recombines TRBV10-3 with TRBJ1-2; TRBD1 matches at 7 bases. V was pared by 0 bases and J by 4 bases, with 8 bases of the junction left unmatched. The CDR3 covers 16 residues. Germline lookup yields CDR1 ENHRY and CDR2 SYGVKD. The CDR3 is CAISESPGQSSYGYTF. CDR3 bases: TGTGCCATCAGTGAGTCACCGGGACAGAGTTCCTATGGCTACACCTTC.

The chain has TRBV18 and TRBJ2-1, with 12 positions matching TRBD2. CDR3 length equals 15 residues. CDR1 and CDR2 from the germline V gene are KGHSH and LQKENI. After removal of 6 bases from V and 5 bases from J, the junction contained 5 bases not matched to a gene. The CDR3 DNA reads as TGTGCCAGCTCCCGGACTAGCGGGATTGACAATGAGCAGTTCTTC. Its protein is CASSRTSGIDNEQFF.

The chain couples TRBV5-4 to TRBJ2-6; 9 bases align to TRBD1. Germline CDR1 SGHNT, CDR2 YYREEE (reference sequence). The CDR3 runs 18 residues. With 2 bases clipped from V and 0 bases from J, the junction kept 6 bases outside the gene matches. The CDR3 coding sequence is TGTGCCAGCAGCTTTCTGGGACAGGGCGACTCTGGGGCCAACGTCCTGACTTTC. Translated: CASSFLGQGDSGANVLTF.

V and J are TRBV14 and TRBJ1-3, with D perhaps TRBD1 (6 bases). The ends were cut back, 3 bases at V and 0 bases at J, with 27 bases in the middle. The CDR3 spans 21 residues. Germline lookup yields CDR1 SGHDN and CDR2 FVKESK. In DNA form, the CDR3 reads TGTGCCAGCAGCCAGTCAGTTATGGGGGGGCTCCGAAAGGGCTCTGGAAACACCATATATTTT. Residues: CASSQSVMGGLRKGSGNTIYF.

The CDR3 region has the DNA TGCGCCAGCACCAAAACTAGCGGCCACACAGATACGCAGTATTTT. Its translation: CASTKTSGHTDTQYF. The V gene is TRBV5-1, the J gene TRBJ2-3; 8 nucleotides match TRBD2. This CDR3 contains 15 residues. The ends lost 6 bases at V and 2 bases at J; junction bases unmatched: 8. CDR1 is SGHRS, CDR2 YFSETQ, per germline.

V is TRBV27 and J is TRBJ2-5, with no clear D. Deletions cut 5 bases from V and 2 bases from J, with 15 bases between. The length of the CDR3 is 15 residues. The germline gives CDR1 MNHEY, CDR2 SMNVEV (reference sequence). The CDR3 is CASSPYRGTQETQYF. The CDR3 region has the DNA TGTGCCAGCAGTCCCTACCGAGGTACACAAGAGACCCAGTACTTC.

The chain couples TRBV11-2 to TRBJ1-4; possibly TRBD1 for D (5 bases). Germline CDR1 is SGHAT and CDR2 is FQNNGV. This CDR3 is built from 13 residues. Trimming took 2 bases from V and 8 from J, leaving 9 bases between them. This CDR3 is CASSLQEGEKLFF. CDR3 DNA: TGTGCCAGCAGCTTACAGGAGGGGGAAAAACTGTTTTTT. The variable domain in full, with the rest retrieved from reference TRBV11-2 and TRBJ1-4, is EAGVAQSPRYKIIEKRQSVAFWCNPISGHATLYWYQQILGQGPKLLIQFQNNGVVDDSQLPKDRFSAERLKGVDSTLKIQPAKLEDSAVYLCASSLQEGEKLFFGSGTQLSVL.

The rearrangement joins TRBV4-1 to TRBJ2-1, with D possibly matching TRBD2 (5 bases). Looked up from germline, CDR1 is MGHRA and CDR2 is YSYEKL. The germline V and J ends were trimmed by 0 bases and 4 bases, with 13 bases remaining between them. This CDR3 spans 16 amino acids. This CDR3 reads CASSQERASIYNEQFF. Here the CDR3 DNA reads TGCGCCAGCAGCCAAGAGAGGGCTAGCATTTACAATGAGCAGTTCTTC.

The V gene is TRBV20-1, the J gene TRBJ2-7; D is possibly TRBD2 (5 bases). In germline, CDR1 is DFQATT, CDR2 SNEGSKA (reference sequence). This CDR3 is 11 amino acids long. V lost 7 bases, J lost 3 bases, and 10 bases lay in between. This CDR3 reads CSVERNYEQYF. Written as DNA, the CDR3 is TGCAGTGTCGAGCGGAACTACGAGCAGTACTTC.

J is TRBJ1-1 and V is TRBV11-2; TRBD1 aligns across 12 bases. This CDR3 has 16 residues. From germline, CDR1 is SGHAT and CDR2 FQNNGV. J gave up 8 bases and V 2 bases, and 9 bases lay outside the gene matches. DNA for the CDR3: TGTGCCAGCAGCTTAATAGCGGGGACAGGGGGCCGGGAAGCTTTCTTT. This sequence encodes CASSLIAGTGGREAFF.

The J gene is TRBJ2-7, the V gene TRBV4-1, with 10 bases that match TRBD2. Germline CDR1 is MGHRA and CDR2 is YSYEKL. CDR3 length: 16 residues. Trimming at V came to 0 bases and at J to 3 bases, leaving 5 bases not matched to a gene. As DNA, the CDR3 is TGCGCCAGCAGCCAAGATCGGGCTAGCGGGAGCTACGAGCAGTACTTC. Amino acids: CASSQDRASGSYEQYF.

The chain recombines TRBV27 with TRBJ2-7, with D perhaps TRBD1 (5 bases). The CDR3 runs to 14 residues. Germline loops: CDR1 MNHEY, CDR2 SMNVEV (reference sequence). V lost 4 bases, J lost 5 bases, and 15 bases lay in between. CDR3 nucleotide sequence: TGTGCCAGCAGTTGGCAGGGTAGTAGGGACGAGCAGTACTTC. Translated, it gives CASSWQGSRDEQYF.